Listed below are T cell receptor beta chains from one sample, sequenced in a study of Ad26.COV2.S vaccination and SARS-CoV-2 variants. Here immunoSEQ multiplex PCR was the method, and the copy in TCRdb shows in-frame clones only, minus some. The table records some 480,000 clones, 70% to 90% of them present only once. The sample here was peripheral blood, taken in a trial of Ad26.COV2.S vaccine versus placebo. Receptors were obtained from a person aged 18-65 years who received the Ad26.COV2.S COVID-19 vaccine or a placebo. Both conserved end residues are part of each CDR3. Fields, in order: CDR3 length, clone size, J gene, V gene, D gene, CDR3 DNA, CDR3 protein. D genes are given only for firm matches. Not every row has a clone size; where given, it reads once, few, many or a size class.

length: 14; size: .; J: TRBJ2-7; V: TRBV6-1; D: .; DNA: TGTGCCAGCAGTGAATGGGTAGGAATCTACGAGCAGTACTTC; CDR3: CASSEWVGIYEQYF
length: 14; size: .; J: TRBJ2-1; V: TRBV28; D: .; DNA: TGTGCCTCCCATCAGGGAGGCTCCTACAATGAGCAGTTCTTC; CDR3: CASHQGGSYNEQFF
length: 14; size: .; J: TRBJ2-1; V: TRBV19; D: .; DNA: TGTGCCAGTAGTATTCCCGGAATATACCGTGAGCAGTTCTTC; CDR3: CASSIPGIYREQFF
length: 14; size: .; J: TRBJ2-7; V: TRBV6-5; D: .; DNA: TGTGCCAGCAGCTCCACACGACAGTCCTACGAGCAGTACTTC; CDR3: CASSSTRQSYEQYF
length: 15; size: .; J: TRBJ1-3; V: TRBV7-8; D: .; DNA: TGTGCCAGCAGCTTAGGTCAGGGGAGTGGAAACACCATATATTTT; CDR3: CASSLGQGSGNTIYF
length: 14; size: .; J: TRBJ2-7; V: TRBV6-2/TRBV6-3; D: TRBD2; DNA: TGTGCCAGCAGTTACCGCGGGAGCCCCTACGAGCAGTACTTC; CDR3: CASSYRGSPYEQYF
length: 16; size: .; J: TRBJ2-1; V: TRBV5-4; D: TRBD2; DNA: TGTGCCAGCACCCCTGGGGCGGGAGGTTTTGACAATGAGCAGTTCTTC; CDR3: CASTPGAGGFDNEQFF
length: 15; size: .; J: TRBJ2-1; V: TRBV4-3; D: TRBD1; DNA: TGCGCCAGCAGCCCAGGGGGCGTAGGTAAAAATGAGCAGTTCTTC; CDR3: CASSPGGVGKNEQFF
length: 17; size: .; J: TRBJ2-1; V: TRBV6-1; D: .; DNA: TGTGCCAGCAGTGAAGTACTAGTGAGTTCCTCCTACAATGAGCAGTTCTTC; CDR3: CASSEVLVSSSYNEQFF
length: 13; size: .; J: TRBJ1-1; V: TRBV6-4; D: TRBD1; DNA: TGTGCCAGCAGCGAACAGGGGTACACTGAAGCTTTCTTT; CDR3: CASSEQGYTEAFF
length: 12; size: .; J: TRBJ2-7; V: TRBV5-6; D: .; DNA: TGTGCCAGCGGCTTGGGGGACTACGAGCAGTACTTC; CDR3: CASGLGDYEQYF
length: 17; size: once; J: TRBJ1-1; V: TRBV27; D: .; DNA: TGTGCCAGCAGTTTACGGGTTATGGCAGGTTTGAACACTGAAGCTTTCTTT; CDR3: CASSLRVMAGLNTEAFF
length: 11; size: few; J: TRBJ2-2; V: TRBV10-3; D: .; DNA: TGTGCCATCAGTGTAGAAGGGGAGCTGTTTTTT; CDR3: CAISVEGELFF
length: 13; size: .; J: TRBJ2-2; V: TRBV9; D: .; DNA: TGTGCCAGCAGCGTTACAGGGACCGGGGAGCTGTTTTTT; CDR3: CASSVTGTGELFF
length: 14; size: .; J: TRBJ2-4; V: TRBV4-2; D: TRBD1; DNA: TGTGCCAGCAGCCCGACAGGGGTCCAAAACATTCAGTACTTC; CDR3: CASSPTGVQNIQYF
length: 17; size: .; J: TRBJ2-3; V: TRBV30; D: .; DNA: TGTGCCTGGAGTGTACCCAGGGTAGGTCGGAGCACAGATACGCAGTATTTT; CDR3: CAWSVPRVGRSTDTQYF
length: 13; size: .; J: TRBJ1-6; V: TRBV7-8; D: TRBD1; DNA: TGTGCCAGCAGCTTAGGGACAGGTGGAACCCTCCACTTT; CDR3: CASSLGTGGTLHF
length: 16; size: .; J: TRBJ1-1; V: TRBV28; D: .; DNA: TGTGCCAGCAGTCGACCGGGACAATCCAAAAATACTGAAGCTTTCTTT; CDR3: CASSRPGQSKNTEAFF
length: 12; size: .; J: TRBJ2-1; V: TRBV2; D: .; DNA: TGTGCCAGCAGTGACCGGGGGTCTGAGCAGTTCTTC; CDR3: CASSDRGSEQFF
length: 12; size: once; J: TRBJ2-3; V: TRBV30; D: .; DNA: TGTGCCTGGAGTGTAGGGATTGATACGCAGTATTTT; CDR3: CAWSVGIDTQYF
length: 16; size: few; J: TRBJ1-5; V: TRBV7-9; D: .; DNA: TGTGCCAGCAGCCCCGGCCCGCGGGACAACAATCAGCCCCAGCATTTT; CDR3: CASSPGPRDNNQPQHF
length: 14; size: .; J: TRBJ2-1; V: TRBV30; D: .; DNA: TGTGCCTGGAGTGTACGTAGAAGCGACAATGAGCAGTTCTTC; CDR3: CAWSVRRSDNEQFF
length: 14; size: few; J: TRBJ2-5; V: TRBV24-1; D: .; DNA: TGTGCCACCAGTAGCCCGGGGTTTGGAGAGACCCAGTACTTC; CDR3: CATSSPGFGETQYF
length: 14; size: .; J: TRBJ1-4; V: TRBV7-6; D: TRBD1; DNA: TGTGCCAGCAGCTTAGGGGACAGGGATGAAAAACTGTTTTTT; CDR3: CASSLGDRDEKLFF
length: 15; size: .; J: TRBJ1-1; V: TRBV6-4; D: .; DNA: TGTGCCAGCAGCACAAAGACGGGGGCGAACACTGAAGCTTTCTTT; CDR3: CASSTKTGANTEAFF
length: 17; size: .; J: TRBJ1-2; V: TRBV5-8; D: TRBD1; DNA: TGTGCCAGCAGCCCTAGACAGGGAGGCGGAATCAGTGGTGGCTACACCTTC; CDR3: CASSPRQGGGISGGYTF